The count of the clone carrying this T cell receptor beta chain is one. These data belong to a study of blood T cell repertoires in COVID-19. Here immunoSEQ multiplex PCR was the method, and the copy in TCRdb shows in-frame clones only, minus some. The sample contains about 430,000 clones, 88% of which appear only once. V dropped 2 bases and J dropped 1 base, with 8 bases sitting between them. CDR3 size: 14 residues. Germline V gene sequence: CDR1 MDHEN, CDR2 SYDVKM. The sample consisted of PBMCs or T cells enriched from blood (not recorded which). The chain couples TRBV28 to TRBJ1-1; D remains ambiguous. This receptor was identified in a woman in her twenties or thirties with acute COVID-19. The CDR3 DNA sequence: TGTGCCAGCAGTTTAGGCGGAGAGAACACTGAAGCTTTCTTT. Amino acid sequence: CASSLGGENTEAFF.